This T cell receptor (beta chain) came from a study of regulatory T cells in long-lasting Graves disease. Time point in this sample: persistent/refractory GD, antithyroid drugs over 5 years with positive TRAb. Making the TCR library involved RNA that had been extracted from PBMCs. Xi'an, China, was home to the endocrinology department that provided patients. This CDR3 has 15 amino acids. Trimming pared 6 bases from V and 3 bases from J, leaving 14 bases between. Germline-derived CDR1 and CDR2 are LNHDA and SQIVND (reference sequence). In its sample, this clonotype was seen a few times. Relying on iRepertoire HTBI primers and Arm-PCR of CDR3 regions, the team built TCR beta libraries. TCRdb reprocessed the multiplex PCR reads via MiXCR and lists one record per CDR3 protein. Here the sample spans about 400,000 distinct CDR3 sequences, around 21% being singletons.

This receptor was obtained from a female donor with Graves disease. The chain carries TRBV19 and TRBJ2-2, with a possible D match to TRBD2 (6 bases). Here the sequenced sample was peripheral blood mononuclear cells (PBMCs), taken when the disease was refractory, from a patient treated with antithyroid drugs. The DNA for the CDR3 is TGTGCCAGTAGACCGGACTATCTATACACCGGGGAGCTGTTTTTT. Amino acids: CASRPDYLYTGELFF.